This TCR beta chain appears in the sequencing data of a study of blood T cell repertoires in COVID-19. Across the study: Sample material is recorded as cDNA or gDNA derived from T cells, B-cell-depleted T cells, or PBMCs.

In the authors' workflow: It was from reference gene primer amplification that nucleated cell counts were estimated. Profiling relied on immunoSEQ multiplex PCR, and the TCRdb table lists in-frame clones only, not all of them. D and trimming come from the DNA, and the V and J calls and clone size come from that table. The sample consists of some 120,000 clones, approximately 83% of them appearing once. This clone appeared a few times. This CDR3 is built from 17 residues. Trimming cost V 4 bases and J 5 bases; bases outside gene matches: 15. From germline, CDR1 is LGHNA and CDR2 YSLEER. The rearrangement uses TRBV4-3 and TRBJ2-7; TRBD1 agrees at 9 bases. The sequenced sample consisted of peripheral blood. This receptor was obtained from a woman aged 45-59 years who had recovered from COVID-19. The CDR3 spells CASSPYGPGQGRNEQYF. CDR3 DNA: TGCGCCAGCAGCCCCTACGGTCCGGGACAGGGTCGGAACGAGCAGTACTTC.